The rows below give T cell receptor beta chains drawn from one sample of a study of blood T cell repertoires in COVID-19. Sequenced by immunoSEQ multiplex PCR; TCRdb stores in-frame clones only, minus some. The sample lists 150,000 to 200,000 clones, under 85% occurring once. Sequencing was performed on peripheral blood. Every receptor here comes from a woman aged 40 to 49 with acute or convalescent COVID-19. CDR3s include the opening cysteine and the closing phenylalanine or tryptophan. Clone size is shown for a subset of rows, as once, few, many or a class of expanded clone.

>TRBV30|.|TRBJ1-3
CAWRLNRVSGNTIYF
>TRBV5-4|.|TRBJ2-5
CASSLGLARGGPETQYF
>TRBV3-1/TRBV3-2|once|TRBJ2-1
CASRRQGYNEQFF
>TRBV5-1|.|TRBJ2-1
CASSLQGLDPLDEQFF
>TRBV7-9|few|TRBJ2-2
CASSLRDPGELFF
>TRBV18|.|TRBJ1-4
CASSPRQGTNEKLFF
>TRBV5-5|.|TRBJ2-6
CASRREHSGANVLTF
>TRBV6-5|.|TRBJ1-4
CASVGRGQRGEKLFF
>TRBV7-3|.|TRBJ2-2
CASSLTEQPRELFF
>TRBV2|.|TRBJ1-6
CASRGTGGAYSNSPLHF
>TRBV9|.|TRBJ2-1
CASSVASGGNYNEQFF
>TRBV6-5|.|TRBJ1-4
CASKTGGGEKLFF
>TRBV30|.|TRBJ1-2
CAWSWPGDDGYTF
>TRBV18|.|TRBJ1-5
CASSAAGDQPQHF
>TRBV6-5|.|TRBJ2-7
CASRRSHEQYF
>TRBV11-2|few|TRBJ1-2
CASSRYEYGYTF
>TRBV27|.|TRBJ2-7
CASSPGTGEYEQYF
>TRBV4-2|.|TRBJ2-7
CASSQAGTEPFYEQYF
>TRBV7-9|once|TRBJ2-5
CASSLGTGQETQYF
>TRBV5-1|.|TRBJ1-2
CASSWRTGGGNYGYTF
>TRBV9|.|TRBJ2-2
CASSVGRGGTAPGELFF
>TRBV6-5|.|TRBJ1-1
CASSTTGSAEAFF
>TRBV6-5|.|TRBJ1-1
CASRVNSEAFF
>TRBV27|.|TRBJ2-7
CASSPFLRLTAYEQYF
>TRBV18|few|TRBJ2-1
CASSPRTSGVSNEQFF
>TRBV9|few|TRBJ2-3
CASSVAPGLATDTQYF
>TRBV15|.|TRBJ1-5
CATSSGTGWVRNQPQHF
>TRBV6-6|.|TRBJ2-3
CASSSAGPSTDTQYF
>TRBV19|.|TRBJ1-1
CAPDRGHAEAFF
>TRBV28|once|TRBJ1-2
CASLFPGGVDGYTF
>TRBV27|.|TRBJ2-1
CASSLSGGSSYNEQFF
>TRBV5-4|.|TRBJ2-2
CASSRSGAPNTGELFF
>TRBV5-5|.|TRBJ1-6
CASSLGLDGYNSPLHF
>TRBV18|.|TRBJ2-7
CASSPPGATGSGEQYF
>TRBV7-9|.|TRBJ1-2
CASSSPGSNYGYTF
>TRBV6-6|.|TRBJ1-2
CASRSGTHHGYTF
>TRBV6-2/TRBV6-3|.|TRBJ2-3
CASSLPMGRGADTQYF
>TRBV5-1|.|TRBJ2-1
CASSLVIGGYNEQFF
>TRBV5-4|.|TRBJ1-1
CASSLAQANTEAFF
>TRBV5-4|once|TRBJ2-5
CASSPGQKETQYF
>TRBV5-1|.|TRBJ2-1
CASSLSLAGGYEQFF
>TRBV6-1|.|TRBJ1-3
CASSEGPSVNTIYF
>TRBV15|many|TRBJ1-2
CATSRDRGGFVENGYTF
>TRBV6-5|.|TRBJ2-7
CASRPNRAHEQYF
>TRBV2|.|TRBJ1-6
CASSGQGGALNSPLHF
>TRBV25-1|.|TRBJ2-5
CASSEYLAGGQETQYF
>TRBV6-4|.|TRBJ2-1
CASSDGGGVRISYNEQFF
>TRBV29-1|.|TRBJ2-2
CSGTSGYTGELFF
>TRBV10-3|.|TRBJ2-7
CAIMGGSSYEQYF
>TRBV2|.|TRBJ1-1
CASSTLTDTEAFF
>TRBV5-1|.|TRBJ2-2
CASSLLQRGNGELFF
>TRBV15|.|TRBJ1-4
CATSREGAGDEKLFF
>TRBV19|.|TRBJ1-1
CASRTGGTEAFF
>TRBV6-6|.|TRBJ2-7
CASSIRVHEQYF
>TRBV13|.|TRBJ2-7
CASSFNKQPYSYEQYF